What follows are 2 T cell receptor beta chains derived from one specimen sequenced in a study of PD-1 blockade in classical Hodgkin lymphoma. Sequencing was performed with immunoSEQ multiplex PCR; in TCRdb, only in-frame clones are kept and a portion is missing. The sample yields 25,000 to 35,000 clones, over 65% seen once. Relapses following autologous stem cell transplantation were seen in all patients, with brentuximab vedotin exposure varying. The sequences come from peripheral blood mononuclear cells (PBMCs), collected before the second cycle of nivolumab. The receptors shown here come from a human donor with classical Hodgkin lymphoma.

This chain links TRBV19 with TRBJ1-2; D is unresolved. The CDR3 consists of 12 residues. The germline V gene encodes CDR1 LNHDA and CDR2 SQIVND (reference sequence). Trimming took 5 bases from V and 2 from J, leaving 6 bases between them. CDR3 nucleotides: TGTGCCAGTAGTGCGCGAAACTATGGCTACACCTTC. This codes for CASSARNYGYTF.

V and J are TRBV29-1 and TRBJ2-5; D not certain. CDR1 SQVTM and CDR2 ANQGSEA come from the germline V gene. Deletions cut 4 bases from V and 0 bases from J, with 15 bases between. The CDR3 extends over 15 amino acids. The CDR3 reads CSVGWSPWYQETQYF. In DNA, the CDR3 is TGCAGCGTTGGGTGGAGCCCATGGTACCAAGAGACCCAGTACTTC.